A selection of T cell receptor beta chains follows, all from one sample in a study of blood T cell repertoires in COVID-19. The method was immunoSEQ multiplex PCR; TCRdb's version includes in-frame clones alone and lacks a portion of them. The sample includes roughly 200,000 clones, under 85% of them seen just once. Specimen: peripheral blood. The receptors stem from a woman older than 75 with COVID-19, enrolled during active disease. The CDR3 runs from the conserved cysteine through the conserved F or W. A D gene is named only where the DNA matches it firmly. The size of a clone is reported for some rows only, either as once, few or many, or as a class for expanded clones.

j_call: TRBJ2-5; v_call: TRBV2; d_call: -; clone_size: -; cdr3_nt: TGTGCCAGCAGTAAGGAGAACGAGACCCAGTACTTC; cdr3_aa: CASSKENETQYF
j_call: TRBJ2-1; v_call: TRBV10-3; d_call: -; clone_size: -; cdr3_nt: TGTGCCATCAGCGGGAGTGGTAATGAGCAGTTCTTC; cdr3_aa: CAISGSGNEQFF
j_call: TRBJ1-3; v_call: TRBV19; d_call: -; clone_size: -; cdr3_nt: TGTGCCAGTAGCCATCCCACAGGGTCTGGAAACACCATATATTTT; cdr3_aa: CASSHPTGSGNTIYF
j_call: TRBJ1-1; v_call: TRBV18; d_call: TRBD1; clone_size: -; cdr3_nt: TGTGCCAGCTCGCTGACAGGGGACCTAGAAGCTTTCTTT; cdr3_aa: CASSLTGDLEAFF
j_call: TRBJ2-2; v_call: TRBV29-1; d_call: -; clone_size: -; cdr3_nt: TGCAGCGCAGGACAGTCGGGCACCGGGGAGCTGTTTTTT; cdr3_aa: CSAGQSGTGELFF
j_call: TRBJ2-4; v_call: TRBV5-3; d_call: -; clone_size: -; cdr3_nt: TGTGCCAGAAGCTTGGAAGAACTAGCCAAAAACATTCAGTACTTC; cdr3_aa: CARSLEELAKNIQYF
j_call: TRBJ1-1; v_call: TRBV7-2; d_call: -; clone_size: few; cdr3_nt: TGTGCCAGCAGCTTCCAGGTCGGGGTCGCTGAAGCTTTCTTT; cdr3_aa: CASSFQVGVAEAFF
j_call: TRBJ1-6; v_call: TRBV7-3; d_call: TRBD1; clone_size: -; cdr3_nt: TGTGCCAGCAGCTTAACGTTCAGGGGGTCGGATTCACCCCTCCACTTT; cdr3_aa: CASSLTFRGSDSPLHF
j_call: TRBJ2-2; v_call: TRBV7-2; d_call: TRBD2; clone_size: -; cdr3_nt: TGTGCCAGCACCCGGGGTGGCAGCGGGGGCCCCCCCACCGGGGAGCTGTTTTTT; cdr3_aa: CASTRGGSGGPPTGELFF
j_call: TRBJ2-2; v_call: TRBV7-9; d_call: -; clone_size: -; cdr3_nt: TGTGCCAGCAGCTCAGGCTTTGGGGAGCTGTTTTTT; cdr3_aa: CASSSGFGELFF
j_call: TRBJ2-3; v_call: TRBV7-9; d_call: -; clone_size: -; cdr3_nt: TGTGCCAGCAGCTTAGCCCAGAGGGGGAATGGAGATACGCAGTATTTT; cdr3_aa: CASSLAQRGNGDTQYF
j_call: TRBJ1-5; v_call: TRBV28; d_call: -; clone_size: -; cdr3_nt: TGTGCCAGCGCTACGGGGGTGAGCAATCAGCCCCAGCATTTT; cdr3_aa: CASATGVSNQPQHF
j_call: TRBJ2-5; v_call: TRBV2; d_call: TRBD2; clone_size: -; cdr3_nt: TGTGCCAGCGGGGGAGGGATCCAAGAGACCCAGTACTTC; cdr3_aa: CASGGGIQETQYF
j_call: TRBJ2-3; v_call: TRBV18; d_call: -; clone_size: -; cdr3_nt: TGTGCCAGCTCACCAGGTCCGGTGGGCACAGATACGCAGTATTTT; cdr3_aa: CASSPGPVGTDTQYF
j_call: TRBJ2-2; v_call: TRBV3-1/TRBV3-2; d_call: TRBD2; clone_size: -; cdr3_nt: TGTGCCAGCAGCCAGCGGGAGCCGGACACCGGGGAGCTGTTTTTT; cdr3_aa: CASSQREPDTGELFF
j_call: TRBJ1-5; v_call: TRBV19; d_call: TRBD1; clone_size: -; cdr3_nt: TGTGCCAGTAGCTCAACGACAGGGCCACGGACTCAGCCCCAGCATTTT; cdr3_aa: CASSSTTGPRTQPQHF
j_call: TRBJ1-4; v_call: TRBV28; d_call: TRBD1; clone_size: -; cdr3_nt: TGTGCCAGCAGTTTAGGGATCCGGGACAGGTATAATGAAAAACTGTTTTTT; cdr3_aa: CASSLGIRDRYNEKLFF
j_call: TRBJ2-5; v_call: TRBV5-1; d_call: -; clone_size: once; cdr3_nt: TGCGCCAGCAGCTCCACCTCCGGCAGGGGATTGGGAGAGACCCAGTACTTC; cdr3_aa: CASSSTSGRGLGETQYF
j_call: TRBJ2-7; v_call: TRBV28; d_call: TRBD2; clone_size: -; cdr3_nt: TGTGCCAGCAGTTTACCCCCTAGCGGCACCGGGCAGTACTTC; cdr3_aa: CASSLPPSGTGQYF
j_call: TRBJ1-6; v_call: TRBV9; d_call: -; clone_size: -; cdr3_nt: TGTGCCAGCAGCGTAGATTCTGCGGGCCCTTCACCCCTCCACTTT; cdr3_aa: CASSVDSAGPSPLHF
j_call: TRBJ2-1; v_call: TRBV20-1; d_call: TRBD2; clone_size: few; cdr3_nt: TGCAGTGCTAGTTTTGCGGGAGAGGTAAATGAGCAGTTCTTC; cdr3_aa: CSASFAGEVNEQFF
j_call: TRBJ2-7; v_call: TRBV5-1; d_call: -; clone_size: -; cdr3_nt: TGCGCCAGCAGCTTGGGTCACCTAAGCTCCTACGAGCAGTACTTC; cdr3_aa: CASSLGHLSSYEQYF
j_call: TRBJ1-6; v_call: TRBV2; d_call: -; clone_size: -; cdr3_nt: TGTGCCAGCAGTGTTGGGCAGGGAATAGGTTCACCCCTCCACTTT; cdr3_aa: CASSVGQGIGSPLHF
j_call: TRBJ2-2; v_call: TRBV7-3; d_call: -; clone_size: -; cdr3_nt: TGTGCCAGCAGTCCGGGACTGCCACGAAACACCGGGGAGCTGTTTTTT; cdr3_aa: CASSPGLPRNTGELFF
j_call: TRBJ1-1; v_call: TRBV5-1; d_call: -; clone_size: -; cdr3_nt: TGCGCCAGCACCCTCTTACAGGGGAACACTGAAGCTTTCTTT; cdr3_aa: CASTLLQGNTEAFF
j_call: TRBJ1-3; v_call: TRBV9; d_call: TRBD1; clone_size: -; cdr3_nt: TGTGCCAGCAGCGTGACAGGGGATTCTGGAAACACCATATATTTT; cdr3_aa: CASSVTGDSGNTIYF
j_call: TRBJ2-2; v_call: TRBV3-1/TRBV3-2; d_call: -; clone_size: once; cdr3_nt: TGTGCCAGCAGCCCAGTTCGGAGGGGGCTGTCGGGGGAGCTGTTTTTT; cdr3_aa: CASSPVRRGLSGELFF
j_call: TRBJ2-7; v_call: TRBV28; d_call: -; clone_size: -; cdr3_nt: TGTGCCAGCAGTTTACGACTCCTCGAGCAGTACTTC; cdr3_aa: CASSLRLLEQYF
j_call: TRBJ2-1; v_call: TRBV3-1/TRBV3-2; d_call: TRBD2; clone_size: -; cdr3_nt: TGTGCCAGCAGCCAAGGACTAGCGGGGGGGAATGAGCAGTTCTTC; cdr3_aa: CASSQGLAGGNEQFF
j_call: TRBJ2-7; v_call: TRBV7-2; d_call: TRBD1; clone_size: -; cdr3_nt: TGTGCCAGCAGCGCCGGGACAGGGGGCTCCTACGAGCAGTACTTC; cdr3_aa: CASSAGTGGSYEQYF
j_call: TRBJ2-7; v_call: TRBV6-5; d_call: TRBD1; clone_size: -; cdr3_nt: TGTGCCAGCACTTCCGGACAGGGGGGCTCCTACGAGCAGTACTTC; cdr3_aa: CASTSGQGGSYEQYF
j_call: TRBJ2-7; v_call: TRBV6-4; d_call: TRBD1; clone_size: -; cdr3_nt: TGTGCCAGCAGTGACGTCCACAGGGGGAAGGAGGGCCACTACGAGCAGTACTTC; cdr3_aa: CASSDVHRGKEGHYEQYF
j_call: TRBJ2-5; v_call: TRBV7-7; d_call: TRBD2; clone_size: -; cdr3_nt: TGTGCTAGCAGCTCCCTTAGCGGGAGACAGACCCAGTACTTC; cdr3_aa: CASSSLSGRQTQYF
j_call: TRBJ1-2; v_call: TRBV19; d_call: -; clone_size: -; cdr3_nt: TGTGCCAGTAGTCGGGATTCTACCGGTCTTCAGGGGTACTATGGCTACACCTTC; cdr3_aa: CASSRDSTGLQGYYGYTF
j_call: TRBJ2-1; v_call: TRBV10-3; d_call: TRBD2; clone_size: -; cdr3_nt: TGTGCCATCAGTGCATCTCCGGAGCGGGGGGACTACAATGAGCAGTTCTTC; cdr3_aa: CAISASPERGDYNEQFF
j_call: TRBJ2-7; v_call: TRBV5-1; d_call: TRBD1; clone_size: once; cdr3_nt: TGCGCCAGCAGCTTGCAGGGGGACGCTTACGAGCAGTACTTC; cdr3_aa: CASSLQGDAYEQYF
j_call: TRBJ1-6; v_call: TRBV18; d_call: TRBD1; clone_size: -; cdr3_nt: TGTGCCAGCTCACCGGGACAGGATAATTCACCCCTCCACTTT; cdr3_aa: CASSPGQDNSPLHF
j_call: TRBJ2-7; v_call: TRBV2; d_call: -; clone_size: -; cdr3_nt: TGTGCCAGCAGTGATCAGGGGACCAGCTACGAGCAGTACTTC; cdr3_aa: CASSDQGTSYEQYF
j_call: TRBJ1-3; v_call: TRBV7-2; d_call: TRBD1; clone_size: few; cdr3_nt: TGTGCCAGCAGCCCCGTGACAGGGGGGTTTGGAAACACCATATATTTT; cdr3_aa: CASSPVTGGFGNTIYF
j_call: TRBJ1-2; v_call: TRBV3-1/TRBV3-2; d_call: -; clone_size: -; cdr3_nt: TGTGCCAGCGGAGACGGTTTAGGTGCCTATGGCTACACCTTC; cdr3_aa: CASGDGLGAYGYTF
j_call: TRBJ1-1; v_call: TRBV23-1; d_call: -; clone_size: -; cdr3_nt: TGCGCCAGCAGTCAATTAAAGAAACAGCCAAACACTGAAGCTTTCTTT; cdr3_aa: CASSQLKKQPNTEAFF
j_call: TRBJ1-1; v_call: TRBV5-1; d_call: TRBD1; clone_size: -; cdr3_nt: TGCGCCAGCACGCTGGGGGGACAGTACACTGAAGCTTTCTTT; cdr3_aa: CASTLGGQYTEAFF